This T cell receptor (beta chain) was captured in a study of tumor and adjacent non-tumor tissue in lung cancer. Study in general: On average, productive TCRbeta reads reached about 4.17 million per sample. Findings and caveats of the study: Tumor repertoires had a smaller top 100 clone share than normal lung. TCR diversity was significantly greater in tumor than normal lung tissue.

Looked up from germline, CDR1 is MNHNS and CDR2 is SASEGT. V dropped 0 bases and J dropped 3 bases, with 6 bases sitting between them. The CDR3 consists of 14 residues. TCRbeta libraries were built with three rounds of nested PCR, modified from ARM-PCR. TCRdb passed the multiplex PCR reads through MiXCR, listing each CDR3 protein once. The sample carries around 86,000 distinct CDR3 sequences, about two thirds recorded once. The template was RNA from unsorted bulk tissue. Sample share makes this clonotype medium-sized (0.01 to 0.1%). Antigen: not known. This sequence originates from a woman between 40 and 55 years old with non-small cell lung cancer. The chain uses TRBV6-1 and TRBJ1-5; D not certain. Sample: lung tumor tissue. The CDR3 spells CASSEAPINQPQHF. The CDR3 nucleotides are TGTGCCAGCAGTGAAGCGCCTATCAATCAGCCCCAGCATTTT.